The 18 T cell receptor beta chains presented below share a single source sample, sequenced in a study of blood T cell repertoires in COVID-19. Sequenced by immunoSEQ multiplex PCR; TCRdb stores in-frame clones only, minus some. Of more than 50,000 clones in the sample, roughly 70% were seen once. Sequenced sample: peripheral blood. Receptor source: a woman between 65 and 79 years old with acute or convalescent COVID-19.

The chain couples TRBV7-8 to TRBJ2-1; 14 bases are a match to TRBD2. Losses at the gene ends were 1 base for V and 0 bases for J; bases not matched to a gene: 5. Germline CDR1 is SGHVS and CDR2 is FQNEAQ. The CDR3 has 19 residues. This CDR3 is CASSLVGLAGDSSYNEQFF. The CDR3 nucleotides read TGTGCCAGCAGCTTAGTGGGACTAGCGGGGGACAGCTCCTACAATGAGCAGTTCTTC.

The rearrangement links TRBV5-4 to TRBJ2-7, with a tentative D call TRBD2 (6 bases). The CDR3 is 19 residues long. Germline V gives CDR1 SGHNT, CDR2 YYREEE (reference sequence). V was clipped by 1 base and J by 1 base, with 24 bases between them. The CDR3 region has the DNA TGTGCCAGCAGCTTGAGGCGTGGGCACGGCAGGGAGGTTTCCTACGAGCAGTACTTC. This sequence encodes CASSLRRGHGREVSYEQYF. The full variable domain, in which reference TRBV5-4 and TRBJ2-7 provide the parts outside the CDR3, is ETGVTQSPTHLIKTRGQQVTLRCSSQSGHNTVSWYQQALGQGPQFIFQYYREEENGRGNFPPRFSGLQFPNYSSELNVNALELDDSALYLCASSLRRGHGREVSYEQYFGPGTRLTVT.

The chain is built from TRBV10-3 and TRBJ2-5; perhaps TRBD2 as D (5 bases). In germline, CDR1 is ENHRY, CDR2 SYGVKD. The CDR3 is 14 amino acids. V was pared by 0 bases and J by 3 bases, with 8 bases between. CDR3 DNA sequence: TGTGCCATCAGTGAGTCCCTAGCAGAAGAGACCCAGTACTTC. Translation: CAISESLAEETQYF.

The chain joins TRBV18 to TRBJ2-7; maybe TRBD1 (7 bases). The CDR3 consists of 14 residues. Germline V gives CDR1 KGHSH, CDR2 LQKENI. Trimming left V 3 bases short and J 7 bases short, with 16 bases between. The CDR3 is CASSPEGAMGEQYF. CDR3 DNA sequence: TGTGCCAGCTCACCGGAGGGGGCAATGGGAGAGCAGTACTTC.

CDR3: CASSQGAYEQYV. The CDR3 nucleotides are TGTGCCAGCAGCCAGGGGGCTTACGAGCAGTACGTC. The genes are TRBV7-9 and TRBJ2-7; TRBD1 matches at 8 bases. Germline V CDR1 and CDR2: SEHNR, FQNEAQ (reference sequence). CDR3 length: 12 residues. The V segment lost 5 bases and the J segment 4 bases; nucleotides outside the gene matches: 1.

DNA of the CDR3: TGTGCCAGCAGCCCCAACACGGGGTTTCCGTTGAGGGATGAGCAGTTCTTC. Translating it yields CASSPNTGFPLRDEQFF. This sequence joins TRBV7-2 and TRBJ2-1; the D gene is possibly TRBD2 (5 bases). The CDR3 is 17 residues long. Trimming took off 5 bases at V and 8 bases at J, with 25 bases between the two ends. In germline, CDR1 is SGHTA, CDR2 FQGNSA.

The chain has TRBV6-4 and TRBJ1-1; D is unresolved. The V end lost 6 bases, the J end lost 1 base, and 9 bases lay between the germline ends. Germline loops: CDR1 MRHNA, CDR2 SNTAGT. The CDR3 length is 13 residues. CDR3 loop: CASSSEGNTEAFF. The CDR3 DNA sequence: TGTGCCAGCAGCTCCGAGGGGAACACTGAAGCTTTCTTT.

A single count supports this clone. This rearrangement joins TRBV4-2 to TRBJ2-4; TRBD2 matches 7 bases. The CDR3 is 17 residues long. V lost 0 bases, J lost 0 bases, and 5 bases stayed unmatched. The germline V gene has CDR1 LGHNA and CDR2 YNFKEQ. CDR3 sequence: CASSQEAGILAKNIQYF. CDR3 coding DNA: TGTGCCAGCAGCCAAGAAGCGGGGATCCTAGCCAAAAACATTCAGTACTTC.

V usage is TRBV7-3 and J usage is TRBJ2-1; TRBD1 matches 8 bases. Germline V gene data show CDR1 as SGHTA and CDR2 as FQGTGA. The junction had 6 bases not matched to a gene; V was cut back by 3 bases and J by 8 bases. The CDR3 consists of 14 residues. CDR3 loop: CASSLDREFHEQFF. DNA of the CDR3: TGTGCCAGCAGCTTGGACAGGGAATTCCATGAGCAGTTCTTC. Full variable domain (remainder filled in from reference TRBV7-3 and TRBJ2-1): GAGVSQTPSNKVTEKGKYVELRCDPISGHTALYWYRQSLGQGPEFLIYFQGTGAADDSGLPNDRFFAVRPEGSVSTLKIQRTERGDSAVYLCASSLDREFHEQFFGPGTRLTVL.

In its sample, this clone was seen once. This chain links TRBV2 with TRBJ2-1; D is perhaps TRBD2 (5 bases). Looked up from germline, CDR1 is SNHLY and CDR2 is FYNNEI. The germline V and J ends were trimmed by 6 bases and 10 bases, with 19 bases remaining between them. This CDR3 has 14 residues. CDR3: CASSTGIIVSEQFF. Here the CDR3 DNA reads TGTGCCAGCAGCACCGGGATCATTGTCTCCGAGCAGTTCTTC.

This rearrangement joins TRBV4-2 to TRBJ1-3; D ambiguous. This CDR3 spans 16 amino acids. Germline V gene lookup returns CDR1 LGHNA and CDR2 YNFKEQ. V gave up 0 bases and J gave up 8 bases, with 17 bases separating them. The CDR3 protein is CASSQDITSTRYTIYF. CDR3 sequence (DNA): TGTGCCAGCAGCCAAGATATTACATCGACACGCTACACCATATATTTT.

The J gene is TRBJ2-7, the V gene TRBV6-6; D unclear. This CDR3 is 12 amino acids long. V shed 6 bases and J shed 1 base, with 7 bases lying between them. Germline-derived CDR1 and CDR2 are MNHNY and SVGAGI (reference sequence). CDR3 loop: CASSPGSYEQYF. CDR3 sequence (DNA): TGTGCCAGCAGCCCCGGGTCCTACGAGCAGTACTTC.

The J gene is TRBJ1-2, the V gene TRBV18; weak D call: TRBD1 (6 bases). CDR3 length equals 12 residues. CDR1 is KGHSH and CDR2 is LQKENI in the germline V gene. V was shortened by 6 bases and J by 7 bases, with 12 bases between the two germline ends. Here the CDR3 reads CASSLRTAGYTF. The CDR3 coding sequence is TGTGCCAGCTCGCTCCGGACAGCTGGCTACACCTTC.

CDR3 nucleotide sequence: TGTGCCATCAGTGAGTCGTTGGTAGCCACAGATACGCAGTATTTT. Its protein product is CAISESLVATDTQYF. The rearrangement links TRBV10-3 to TRBJ2-3; D not certain. Trimming shortened V by 0 bases and J by 2 bases, and 9 bases separated the two germline ends. The CDR3 consists of 15 residues. Germline V gene sequence: CDR1 ENHRY, CDR2 SYGVKD.

The CDR3 reads CASSQDRGAGGFNEQYF. In DNA form, the CDR3 reads TGCGCCAGCAGCCAAGATCGAGGGGCAGGGGGGTTCAACGAGCAGTACTTC. The chain links TRBV4-1 to TRBJ2-7, with D possibly being TRBD1 (7 bases). Trimming shortened V by 0 bases and J by 5 bases, and 20 bases separated the two germline ends. Germline V gene data show CDR1 as MGHRA and CDR2 as YSYEKL. The CDR3 runs 17 residues.

Of note for this clone: The sample contains more than one DNA sequence encoding this CDR3. The chain couples TRBV14 to TRBJ2-7, with D unresolved. V was pared by 5 bases and J by 3 bases, with 14 bases between. The germline V gene has CDR1 SGHDN and CDR2 FVKESK. The CDR3 runs 14 residues. The CDR3 region is CASSATMMNYEQYF. In nucleotides, the CDR3 is TGTGCCAGCAGCGCTACCATGATGAACTACGAGCAGTACTTC.

Here the CDR3 DNA reads TGTGCCATCCAGAAAAGCTCTGGAAACACCATATATTTT. Amino acid sequence: CAIQKSSGNTIYF. The chain combines TRBV10-3 with TRBJ1-3; D not resolved. This CDR3 region has 13 residues. The V end was cut by 8 bases, the J end by 0 bases, with 8 bases between. Germline assignment: CDR1 ENHRY and CDR2 SYGVKD.

This clone was picked up a small number of times. The chain employs TRBV13 and TRBJ1-1; 8 bases align to TRBD1. Trimming removed 4 bases from V and 4 bases from J; junction bases left unmatched: 11. The CDR3 is 16 residues long. Germline V lookup: CDR1 PRHDT, CDR2 FYEKMQ (reference sequence). The CDR3 spells CASSSRKTGVTTEAFF. DNA for the CDR3: TGTGCCAGCAGCTCTCGAAAGACAGGGGTGACCACTGAAGCTTTCTTT.